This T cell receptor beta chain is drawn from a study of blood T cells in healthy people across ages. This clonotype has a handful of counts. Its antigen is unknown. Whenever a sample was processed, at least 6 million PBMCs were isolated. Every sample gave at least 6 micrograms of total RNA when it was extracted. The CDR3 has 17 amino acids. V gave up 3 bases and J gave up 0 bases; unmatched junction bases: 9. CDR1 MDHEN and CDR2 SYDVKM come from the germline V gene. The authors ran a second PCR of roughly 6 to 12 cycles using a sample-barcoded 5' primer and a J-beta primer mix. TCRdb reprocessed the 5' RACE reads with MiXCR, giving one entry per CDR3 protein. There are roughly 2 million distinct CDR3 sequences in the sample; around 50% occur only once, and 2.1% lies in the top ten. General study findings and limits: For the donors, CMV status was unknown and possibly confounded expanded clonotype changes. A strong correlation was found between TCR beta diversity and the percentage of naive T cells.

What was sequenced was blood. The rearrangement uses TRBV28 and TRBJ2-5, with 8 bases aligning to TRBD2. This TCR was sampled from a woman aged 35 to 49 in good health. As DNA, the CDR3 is TGTGCCAGCAGTTTGTTTTCCCCGGGACTAGACCAAGAGACCCAGTACTTC. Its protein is CASSLFSPGLDQETQYF. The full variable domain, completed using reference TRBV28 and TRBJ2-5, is DVKVTQSSRYLVKRTGEKVFLECVQDMDHENMFWYRQDPGLGLRLIYFSYDVKMKEKGDIPEGYSVSREKKERFSLILESASTNQTSMYLCASSLFSPGLDQETQYFGPGTRLLVL.